This is a list of T cell receptor beta chains from one sample in a study of cytomegalovirus exposure and HLA in healthy donors. The method was immunoSEQ multiplex PCR; TCRdb's version includes in-frame clones alone and lacks a portion of them. Altogether some 68,000 clones are present, around 97% being singletons, with the ten largest covering under 2.5%. The sequenced sample consisted of PBMCs. The receptors stem from a man younger than 35 in good health and CMV-seronegative. The CDR3 runs from the conserved cysteine through the conserved F or W. Each record gives: CDR3 protein, CDR3 DNA, D gene, J gene, V gene, clone size. D genes are given only for firm matches. Clone size appears in some rows only: once, few, many, or a class for an expanded clone.

CDR3: CASSPRDRDYGYTF; DNA: TGTGCCAGCAGCCCGCGGGACAGGGACTATGGCTACACCTTC; D: TRBD1; J: TRBJ1-2; V: TRBV13; size: .
CDR3: CASSEPSPGQANTGELFF; DNA: TGTGCCAGCAGCGAACCTTCCCCCGGACAGGCGAACACCGGGGAGCTGTTTTTT; D: TRBD1; J: TRBJ2-2; V: TRBV9; size: .
CDR3: CASSVPIGQGGMNTEAFF; DNA: TGTGCCAGCAGTGTCCCGATCGGACAGGGGGGTATGAACACTGAAGCTTTCTTT; D: TRBD1; J: TRBJ1-1; V: TRBV2; size: .
CDR3: CSVDTGAQVGTEAFF; DNA: TGCAGCGTCGACACAGGGGCCCAGGTGGGCACTGAAGCTTTCTTT; D: TRBD1; J: TRBJ1-1; V: TRBV29-1; size: .
CDR3: CAWSVRGRGSNQPQHF; DNA: TGTGCCTGGAGTGTACGAGGCAGGGGAAGCAATCAGCCCCAGCATTTT; D: .; J: TRBJ1-5; V: TRBV30; size: .
CDR3: CAWSVAGPYEQYF; DNA: TGTGCCTGGAGTGTGGCAGGGCCCTACGAGCAGTACTTC; D: .; J: TRBJ2-7; V: TRBV30; size: .
CDR3: CASSMTGNTEAFF; DNA: TGTGCCAGCAGCATGACGGGGAACACTGAAGCTTTCTTT; D: .; J: TRBJ1-1; V: TRBV6-1; size: .
CDR3: CASSLATDRGYTEAFF; DNA: TGTGCCAGCAGCTTAGCAACGGACAGGGGATACACTGAAGCTTTCTTT; D: TRBD1; J: TRBJ1-1; V: TRBV11-2; size: once
CDR3: CASSITGDGYTF; DNA: TGTGCCAGTAGTATTACAGGGGACGGCTACACCTTC; D: TRBD1; J: TRBJ1-2; V: TRBV19; size: .
CDR3: CASSPNSPAGHYGYTF; DNA: TGTGCCAGCAGCCCAAATTCCCCGGCAGGCCACTATGGCTACACCTTC; D: .; J: TRBJ1-2; V: TRBV11-2; size: .
CDR3: CSIRTGRVTEAFF; DNA: TGCAGCATCCGGACAGGGAGGGTCACTGAAGCTTTCTTT; D: TRBD1; J: TRBJ1-1; V: TRBV29-1; size: .
CDR3: CASTVDRGHEKLFF; DNA: TGTGCCAGCACCGTAGACAGGGGTCATGAAAAACTGTTTTTT; D: TRBD1; J: TRBJ1-4; V: TRBV11-2; size: once
CDR3: CSAAQGNEQFF; DNA: TGCAGTGCTGCTCAGGGAAATGAGCAGTTCTTC; D: .; J: TRBJ2-1; V: TRBV20-1; size: .
CDR3: CASSPIAGSTYNEQFF; DNA: TGTGCCAGCAGCCCTATAGCGGGCAGCACTTACAATGAGCAGTTCTTC; D: TRBD2; J: TRBJ2-1; V: TRBV13; size: .
CDR3: CASNHPGLASDTQYF; DNA: TGTGCCAGCAACCACCCGGGACTAGCATCAGATACGCAGTATTTT; D: TRBD2; J: TRBJ2-3; V: TRBV27; size: .
CDR3: CASSERFRVGDEQYF; DNA: TGTGCCAGCAGTGAAAGATTCAGGGTAGGCGACGAGCAGTACTTC; D: .; J: TRBJ2-7; V: TRBV6-1; size: .
CDR3: CASNPGDYTGELFF; DNA: TGTGCCAGTAACCCGGGAGATTACACCGGGGAGCTGTTTTTT; D: .; J: TRBJ2-2; V: TRBV19; size: .
CDR3: CASSQGQGAGNQPQHF; DNA: TGCGCCAGCAGCCAAGGGCAGGGGGCGGGCAATCAGCCCCAGCATTTT; D: TRBD1; J: TRBJ1-5; V: TRBV4-1; size: .
CDR3: CASSPKEGRNPYNEQFF; DNA: TGTGCCAGCAGCCCAAAGGAGGGAAGAAACCCCTACAATGAGCAGTTCTTC; D: .; J: TRBJ2-1; V: TRBV11-2; size: .